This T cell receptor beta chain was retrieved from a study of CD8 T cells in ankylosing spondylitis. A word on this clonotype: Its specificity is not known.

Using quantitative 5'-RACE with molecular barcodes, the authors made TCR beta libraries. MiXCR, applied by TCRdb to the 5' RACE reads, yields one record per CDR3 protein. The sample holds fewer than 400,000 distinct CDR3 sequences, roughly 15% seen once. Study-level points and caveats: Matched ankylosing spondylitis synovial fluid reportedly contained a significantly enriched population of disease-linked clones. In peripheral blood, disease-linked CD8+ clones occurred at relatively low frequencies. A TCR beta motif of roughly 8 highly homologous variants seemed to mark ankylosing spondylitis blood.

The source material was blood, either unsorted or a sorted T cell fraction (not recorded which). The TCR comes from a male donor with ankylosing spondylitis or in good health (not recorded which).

The DNA for the CDR3 is TGTGCCACCAGTGAGGGGAGCACAGATACGCAGTATTTT. Translating it yields CATSEGSTDTQYF. The rearrangement uses TRBV24-1 and TRBJ2-3; the D is unclear. The CDR3 is made up of 13 amino acids. V lost 4 bases, J lost 0 bases, and 4 bases lay in between. CDR1 is KGHDR and CDR2 is SFDVKD in the germline V gene.